These 25 T cell receptor beta chains share one sample of origin, sequenced in a study of cytomegalovirus exposure and HLA in healthy donors. Profiling relied on immunoSEQ multiplex PCR, and the TCRdb table lists in-frame clones only, not all of them. The sample holds nearly 200,000 clones, roughly 88% seen once. Input material: PBMCs. The receptors shown here come from a woman aged 25-40 years in good health and CMV-seropositive.

This clone was counted at least ten times. This sequence joins TRBV28 and TRBJ1-1; no definite D call. V gave up 6 bases and J gave up 0 bases, with 17 bases separating them. Per the germline V gene, CDR1 is MDHEN and CDR2 is SYDVKM. The CDR3 sequence is 16 residues long. The CDR3 loop reads CASSPPQSGMNTEAFF. CDR3 DNA sequence: TGTGCCAGCAGCCCTCCCCAGTCGGGAATGAACACTGAAGCTTTCTTT.

The J gene is TRBJ2-7, the V gene TRBV19, with 9 positions matching TRBD2. V shed 5 bases and J 5 bases; nucleotides not matched to a gene: 10. Germline V gives CDR1 LNHDA, CDR2 SQIVND (reference sequence). The CDR3 extends over 15 amino acids. CDR3 nucleotide sequence: TGTGCCAGTAGTGAAGGTAGCGGGAGTTTCGACGAGCAGTACTTC. This gives the protein CASSEGSGSFDEQYF.

The J gene is TRBJ1-3, the V gene TRBV10-2; unclear D gene. The CDR3 length is 17 residues. From germline, CDR1 is WSHSY and CDR2 SAAADI. Trimming removed 3 bases from V and 0 bases from J, with 15 bases in between. CDR3 in amino acids: CASSELATISSGNTIYF. The CDR3 DNA sequence: TGCGCCAGCAGTGAACTAGCTACGATAAGCTCTGGAAACACCATATATTTT.

On this clone: At one of its ends the junction is not consistent with the germline gene, which may arise from a read error. The rearrangement uses TRBV7-7 and TRBJ2-7; D possibly corresponds to TRBD1 (5 bases). The CDR3 has 14 residues. Germline V CDR1 and CDR2: SSHAT, FNYEAQ (reference sequence). The CDR3 bases are TGTGCTAGCAGCGTGTTTGGGGCCCTCTACGAGCAGTACTTC. Amino acids: CASSVFGALYEQYF.

This clone was observed a single time. Within the sample, other DNA sequences also encode this same CDR3. This chain links TRBV5-1 with TRBJ2-1; the D is unclear. Trimming cost V 1 base and J 3 bases, with 2 bases left between them. The CDR3 sequence is 12 residues long. Germline CDR1 is SGHRS and CDR2 is YFSETQ. Written as DNA, the CDR3 is TGCGCCAGCAGCTTGCTCTACAATGAGCAGTTCTTC. Its protein is CASSLLYNEQFF.

The rearrangement links TRBV5-4 to TRBJ2-1; D may be TRBD2 (5 bases). Trimming pared 4 bases from V and 5 bases from J, leaving 16 bases between. This CDR3 contains 15 residues. Germline CDR1 reads SGHNT; CDR2 reads YYREEE (reference sequence). Here the CDR3 reads CASSRGNSPDNEQFF. CDR3 coding DNA: TGTGCCAGCAGCCGGGGAAACTCCCCGGACAATGAGCAGTTCTTC.

This clone has more than one count but fewer than ten. This CDR3 is CSAGGQDEQYF. CDR3 nucleotide sequence: TGCAGTGCAGGGGGACAGGACGAGCAGTACTTC. The genes are TRBV20-1 and TRBJ2-7; 8 nucleotides line up with TRBD1. Germline V lookup: CDR1 DFQATT, CDR2 SNEGSKA (reference sequence). The CDR3 extends over 11 amino acids. V shed 6 bases and J 5 bases; nucleotides not matched to a gene: 3.

This chain connects TRBV7-9 to TRBJ2-5; TRBD2 aligns across 10 bases. The junction had 6 bases not matched to a gene; V was cut back by 4 bases and J by 4 bases. The CDR3 length is 15 residues. The germline V gene has CDR1 SEHNR and CDR2 FQNEAQ (reference sequence). The CDR3 DNA is TGTGCCAGCAGCTCAGCGGGAGGGCCTGGAGAGACCCAGTACTTC. Translated, it gives CASSSAGGPGETQYF.

The V gene is TRBV6-5, the J gene TRBJ1-1; no definite D call. V lost 6 bases and J 0 bases, leaving 11 bases between the germline ends. The germline V gene encodes CDR1 MNHEY and CDR2 SVGAGI. The CDR3 has 14 residues. The CDR3 protein is CASSHHPMNTEAFF. DNA for the CDR3: TGTGCCAGCAGCCATCATCCTATGAACACTGAAGCTTTCTTT.

This clone came up once. This chain uses TRBV29-1 with TRBJ1-4, with D possibly being TRBD1 (5 bases). Deletions cut 4 bases from V and 0 bases from J, with 12 bases between. Per the germline V gene, CDR1 is SQVTM and CDR2 is ANQGSEA. This CDR3 has 15 amino acids. The CDR3 protein is CSVGQTTATNEKLFF. The CDR3 region has the DNA TGCAGCGTTGGACAGACAACGGCAACTAATGAAAAACTGTTTTTT.

The J gene is TRBJ1-1, the V gene TRBV28, with D uncertain. V was trimmed by 3 bases and J by 8 bases, leaving 10 bases between them. Germline V lookup: CDR1 MDHEN, CDR2 SYDVKM. The CDR3 covers 12 residues. CDR3 region: CASSFSGSEAFF. CDR3 nucleotides: TGTGCCAGCAGTTTCAGTGGCTCCGAAGCTTTCTTT.

This clone was counted a single time. The rearrangement uses TRBV5-1 and TRBJ2-7; 7 bases fit TRBD2. The CDR3 has 14 amino acids. Per the germline V gene, CDR1 is SGHRS and CDR2 is YFSETQ. The V segment lost 3 bases and the J segment 4 bases; nucleotides outside the gene matches: 7. CDR3 nucleotides: TGCGCCAGCAGCTCCGCCGGGACTACTTACGAGCAGTACTTC. Protein sequence: CASSSAGTTYEQYF.

The table lists this clone with a count of one. J is TRBJ2-7 and V is TRBV6-1, with a weak D call TRBD1 (5 bases). CDR3 length: 12 residues. Germline values: CDR1 MNHNS, CDR2 SASEGT. V lost 6 bases and J lost 9, with 15 bases in between. CDR3 region: CASRAGPFGQYF. The CDR3, as DNA: TGTGCCAGCAGGGCAGGGCCGTTCGGGCAGTACTTC.

V gene TRBV29-1 combines with J gene TRBJ2-1; 7 positions agree with TRBD2. J gave up 4 bases and V 2 bases, and 5 bases lay outside the gene matches. Germline V gene lookup returns CDR1 SQVTM and CDR2 ANQGSEA. CDR3 length: 14 amino acids. CDR3 in amino acids: CSVESTSDYNEQFF. DNA of the CDR3: TGCAGCGTTGAAAGCACTAGCGATTACAATGAGCAGTTCTTC.

The chain carries TRBV20-1 and TRBJ2-5; D possibly corresponds to TRBD2 (6 bases). This CDR3 region has 11 residues. From germline, CDR1 is DFQATT and CDR2 SNEGSKA (reference sequence). The V end was cut by 5 bases, the J end by 9 bases, with 13 bases between. CDR3 amino acids: CSASTGTSQYF. DNA of the CDR3: TGCAGTGCTTCGACTGGGACTTCCCAGTACTTC.

The CDR3, as DNA: TGCGCCAGCAGCCAACAGAGCCAAGAGACCCAGTACTTC. Its protein is CASSQQSQETQYF. This chain joins TRBV5-1 and TRBJ2-5; D not resolved. The germline CDR1 and CDR2 sequences are SGHRS and YFSETQ. The CDR3 totals 13 residues. V dropped 4 bases and J dropped 1 base, with 8 bases sitting between them. The entire variable domain, with the rest obtained from reference TRBV5-1 and TRBJ2-5, is as follows: KAGVTQTPRYLIKTRGQQVTLSCSPISGHRSVSWYQQTPGQGLQFLFEYFSETQRNKGNFPGRFSGRQFSNSRSEMNVSTLELGDSALYLCASSQQSQETQYFGPGTRLLVL.

The V call is TRBV5-4, the J call TRBJ1-2; 7 nucleotides match TRBD1. Germline loops: CDR1 SGHNT, CDR2 YYREEE (reference sequence). V lost 0 bases and J lost 8; bases outside the gene matches: 7. This CDR3 comprises 14 residues. DNA for the CDR3: TGTGCCAGCAGCTTGGGGCCGCAGGGGGAAGGCTACACCTTC. It translates to CASSLGPQGEGYTF.

V is TRBV7-3 and J is TRBJ2-7; 10 positions agree with TRBD1. The length of the CDR3 is 14 residues. The trim removed 6 bases at V and 3 bases at J, leaving 5 bases unmatched. Germline lookup yields CDR1 SGHTA and CDR2 FQGTGA. For the CDR3, the DNA is TGTGCCAGCAGTCCCGGGACAGGGGACTACGAGCAGTACTTC. Residues: CASSPGTGDYEQYF. Looking up the rest from reference TRBV7-3 and TRBJ2-7 gives the full variable domain: GAGVSQTPSNKVTEKGKYVELRCDPISGHTALYWYRQSLGQGPEFLIYFQGTGAADDSGLPNDRFFAVRPEGSVSTLKIQRTERGDSAVYLCASSPGTGDYEQYFGPGTRLTVT.

CDR3: CASSLPGMVGNEQFF. The CDR3, as DNA: TGTGCCAGCAGCTTGCCCGGGATGGTAGGGAATGAGCAGTTCTTC. The J gene is TRBJ2-1, the V gene TRBV5-4; a possible D gene is TRBD2 (5 bases). Germline loops: CDR1 SGHNT, CDR2 YYREEE (reference sequence). Trimming stripped 1 base from V and 7 bases from J, with 15 bases between. The CDR3 spans 15 residues.

The genes are TRBV7-9 and TRBJ1-1, with D hard to call. Trimming left V 6 bases short and J 2 bases short, with 13 bases between. From germline, CDR1 is SEHNR and CDR2 FQNEAQ (reference sequence). This CDR3 spans 14 amino acids. CDR3 coding DNA: TGTGCCAGCAGGGCGGGATCCCTTAACACTGAAGCTTTCTTT. The encoded protein is CASRAGSLNTEAFF.

This rearrangement joins TRBV29-1 to TRBJ2-6; 10 nucleotides line up with TRBD1. J lost 0 bases, V lost 7 bases, and 9 bases had no gene match. CDR1 is SQVTM and CDR2 is ANQGSEA in the germline V gene. This CDR3 contains 17 residues. The chain's CDR3 is CSAGGRDRGSGANVLTF. The CDR3 DNA sequence: TGCAGCGCTGGGGGCCGGGACAGGGGCTCTGGGGCCAACGTCCTGACTTTC.

This clone is labeled as medium-sized (0.01 to 0.1%). This chain connects TRBV13 to TRBJ2-5; D possibly corresponds to TRBD1 (6 bases). With 5 bases removed from V and 1 base from J, the gap between germline ends came to 14 bases. This CDR3 is built from 15 residues. From germline, CDR1 is PRHDT and CDR2 FYEKMQ (reference sequence). The DNA of the CDR3 is TGTGCCAGCAGCCCAGTACAGGGCACCCAAGAGACCCAGTACTTC. This encodes CASSPVQGTQETQYF.

This chain uses TRBV7-9 with TRBJ1-2; the match to TRBD1 covers 8 bases. This CDR3 is built from 15 residues. CDR1 SEHNR and CDR2 FQNEAQ come from the germline V gene (reference sequence). J gave up 4 bases and V 5 bases, and 9 bases lay outside the gene matches. The CDR3 DNA follows: TGTGCCAGCAGCCTTACAGGGGGGGAGGTCTATGGCTACACCTTC. It translates to CASSLTGGEVYGYTF. The full variable domain, in which reference TRBV7-9 and TRBJ1-2 provide the parts outside the CDR3, is DTGVSQNPRHKITKRGQNVTFRCDPISEHNRLYWYRQTLGQGPEFLTYFQNEAQLEKSRLLSDRFSAERPKGSFSTLEIQRTEQGDSAMYLCASSLTGGEVYGYTFGSGTRLTVV.

The V and J genes are TRBV27 and TRBJ2-3, with D unclear. CDR3 size: 17 residues. Germline values: CDR1 MNHEY, CDR2 SMNVEV (reference sequence). V gave up 4 bases and J gave up 2 bases, with 19 bases separating them. The CDR3 sequence is CASSYRLTSTFTDTQYF. The CDR3 region has the DNA TGTGCCAGCAGTTATAGGTTGACTTCCACATTCACAGATACGCAGTATTTT.

The chain employs TRBV2 and TRBJ1-1; 9 bases are shared with TRBD1. Germline V gives CDR1 SNHLY, CDR2 FYNNEI. J lost 2 bases, V lost 8 bases, and 9 bases had no gene match. The CDR3 loop spans 15 amino acids. CDR3 sequence reads: CASEMTGGTNTEAFF. CDR3 bases: TGTGCCAGCGAGATGACAGGGGGTACAAACACTGAAGCTTTCTTT. Full variable domain (remainder filled in from reference TRBV2 and TRBJ1-1): EPEVTQTPSHQVTQMGQEVILRCVPISNHLYFYWYRQILGQKVEFLVSFYNNEISEKSEIFDDQFSVERPDGSNFTLKIRSTKLEDSAMYFCASEMTGGTNTEAFFGQGTRLTVV.